The source of this TCR beta chain is a study of T cell clones after liver transplantation (dated by TCRdb to the late 2010s). Turning to the overall study: The samples were obtained from ITN030ST, a randomized trial that attempted immunosuppression withdrawal within 2 years after liver transplantation. After a pre-transplant mixed lymphocyte reaction, TCRbeta sequencing was used to pinpoint donor-reactive T cell clones, which were subsequently tracked in post-transplant blood. As an antigen-independent comparator for the donor-reactive sequences, third party-reactive TCRbeta sequences from pre-transplant MLRs were identified as well. Three of the eight recipients were HCV-positive; the others were transplanted for non-autoimmune, non-viral indications. Until randomization at 12-24 months post-transplant, subjects were given standard immunosuppression, with no induction therapy. Tolerance meant complete immunosuppression withdrawal for at least one year without liver enzymes rising beyond twice the upper limit of normal. Blood samples were collected pre-transplant, pre-randomization before withdrawal, and post-randomization after either full withdrawal or failed withdrawal. The studied cohort comprised 8 liver transplant recipients, 3 classified as tolerant and 5 as non-tolerant.

Findings and caveats that apply to the study as a whole: Circulating donor-reactive CD4 TCRbeta sequences fell significantly post-transplant in most of the 8 subjects, irrespective of tolerance or HCV status. Donor-reactive sequences declined more than third party-reactive ones, suggesting partial antigen-specific deletion unrelated to withdrawal success. Conclusions were preliminary, limited by small, heterogeneous patient numbers and non-standardized post-transplant time points. In a couple of subjects, low numbers of available donor cells limited the measurable donor-reactive repertoire. When repertoire turnover was accounted for, significantly reduced detection of donor-reactive sequences was found in 7 of 8 subjects for CD4 and in 8 of 8 subjects for CD8. Because allograft tissue specimens were not available, migration of donor-reactive T cells into the graft, rather than deletion, may have occurred.

Thawed unstimulated PBMCs were stained for CD3, CD4 and CD8 and FACS-sorted into CD3+CD4+ and CD3+CD8+ populations. All 8 studied subjects were randomized to withdrawal of immunosuppression. The Qiagen DNeasy Blood and Tissue Kit was used for genomic DNA isolation. The junction shows trimming of 4 bases on V and 0 bases on J, plus 15 bases between the germline ends. Measured from the cysteine to the phenylalanine, the CDR3 is 16 residues long. The entry retains the CDR3 DNA only, 48 bases that are in frame from base 1. Frozen genomic DNA underwent high-throughput TCRbeta CDR3 sequencing by immunoSEQ, including PCR amplification, mapping, bias correction and internal controls. In the original analysis: Only productive rearrangements were retained, and each unique TCRbeta sequence was defined by its CDR3 nucleotide sequence together with its V and J gene. Donor-reactive sequences required at least 5-fold expansion in CFSE-low cells versus unstimulated pre-transplant cells and at least 0.01% frequency. Per-subject minimum frequency thresholds, based on the lowest-template unstimulated sample, ensured at least 90% detection power. Jensen-Shannon divergence between the top 1000 TCRbeta sequences after and before transplant was used to measure repertoire turnover. Changes in detection of donor-reactive sequences were tested with two-sided Fisher's exact tests. The clones in this table, taken by TCRdb from immuneACCESS, are in-frame only. Not every clone is retained; where verified, under half of the shortfall comes from an unresolved V gene, and the cause of the rest is unknown. V and J calls and clone size are copied from that table; D and trimming were computed from the DNA. The sample table shows 12,000 to 15,000 clones, and less than 85% are seen once. The ten largest make up approximately 28% of the sample.

This clone is described as large (0.1 to 1%). The antigen it binds to is not known. Base qualities are missing; no much larger clone stands one base away. The sequencing used CD8+ T cells from blood, collected around 50 months after liver transplant. The clonotype was recovered from a human patient who received a liver transplant. Some T cells seen after a transplant may have their origin in the graft donor. Recombination connected TRBV23-1 to TRBJ1-2; D gene: possibly TRBD1, on 6 matching bases. TRBV23-1 is recorded as an ORF, its role being uncertain. The nucleotide sequence reads TGCGCCAGCAGTCCCCAGGAGGACAGTACTAACTATGGCTACACCTTC. The resulting protein is CASSPQEDSTNYGYTF.